The clone carrying this TCR beta chain was seen just once. Its antigen is still unknown. The sample is drawn from a study of cytomegalovirus exposure and HLA in healthy donors. Study-wide context: The same platform as the roughly 670 first-cohort repertoires was used for the 95 to 150 validation repertoires, a later analysis reported.

Overall study results and limits: Rare TCR sequences predominated, though certain public TCRs were found in many donors. It was confirmed in vitro that three of the CMV-associated chains were specific for CMV antigens. In the 95 to 150 validation repertoires, a later analysis found that first-cohort TCR clusters tended to co-occur.

Trimming took 5 bases from V and 11 from J, leaving 24 bases between them. The CDR3 extends over 15 amino acids. Germline V gene data show CDR1 as SGHDN and CDR2 as FVKESK. The protocol was immunoSEQ multiplex PCR, while the TCRdb copy is restricted to in-frame clones and leaves out a portion. The sample has 150,000 to 200,000 clones, 70% to 90% seen once. This TCR derives from a man younger than 35 in good health and CMV-seronegative. The sequenced material came from PBMCs. This chain links TRBV14 with TRBJ1-1; maybe TRBD1 (5 bases). CDR3 coding DNA: TGTGCCAGCAGCTTTCCGTCGACTGTCCGGGGGGTGGCTTTCTTT. It yields the protein CASSFPSTVRGVAFF.